The following is a TCR beta chain sequence with its context. Its antigen remains undetermined. No clone much larger than this one lies a single base away; base qualities are absent. This specimen comes from a study of CD8+CD57+ T cells in acquired aplastic anemia (dated by TCRdb to the late 2010s). Some background on the complete study: On average, sorted CD4+ and CD8+ cells yielded around 3.4 ug of extracted DNA, with a range of about 0.17 to 27.4 ug. Healthy donor samples averaged about 10 million reads for CD4+ and 11 million to 13 million for CD8+ cells. What the research found in general, with its limitations: Patients and healthy controls showed no significant difference in CD8+ Simpson's diversity (P=0.060). Roughly 29 CD8+ CDR3 sequences were found to be shared between patients and controls, but these sequences appeared to be highly expressed in patients and within the immunodominant clones of the patients.

For CDR1 and CDR2, the germline V gene lists KGHDR and SFDVKD. Inclusive of the bounding cysteine and phenylalanine, the CDR3 is 15 residues long. Left in the record is the CDR3 DNA by itself, 45 bases read in frame from the first base. V sheds 1 base and J sheds 8 bases, leaving 14 bases between their ends. The study deep-sequenced TCR repertoires of sorted CD4+ and CD8+ blood T cells from severe aplastic anemia patients and healthy subjects. Ficoll-Paque density gradient centrifugation was used to isolate peripheral blood mononuclear cells. Before DNA extraction, CD4+ and CD8+ T cells were sorted by FACS or by magnetic beads. Genomic DNA was used as template for profiling of TCR beta VDJ combinations and CDR3 sequences. An Illumina HiSeq 2000 was the platform used for TCR repertoire sequencing. The paper's data handling went like this. TRBV/TRBJ rearrangement plots, CDR3 size and DJ length profiles, and Simpson's diversity index were used to assess repertoires. The most abundant DNA sequence in the deep sequencing data was taken as the immunodominant clone. CDR3 amino acid sequences were checked for sharing between subjects and were compared against published repertoires and the VDJdb database. TCRdb reprocessing: public reads trimmed at Q25 with fastp, clones called with MiXCR, in-frame beta chains kept. Rows are unified per CDR3 protein, each entry keeping the most common DNA and genes. These V and J calls originate from TCRdb's pipeline instead of the authors' own analysis. The sample table shows roughly 150,000 distinct CDR3 sequences, and approximately 40% are seen once. The top ten clones comprise over 0.95% of the sample.

This chain is built from TRBV24-1 and TRBJ2-1; TRBD1 could be the D gene, as 8 bases match. The origin of this receptor is a human donor in good health. Sequencing was carried out using sorted CD4+, CD8+, or CD8+CD57+ T cells (not recorded which) from PBMCs. The nucleotides read TGTGCCACCAGTGATTTCGACAGGGGAGGGGATGAGCAGTTCTTC. This sequence encodes CATSDFDRGGDEQFF.